These 32 T cell receptor beta chains came from one sample sequenced in a study of blood T cell repertoires in COVID-19. TCRdb keeps only in-frame clones here, not all; method: immunoSEQ multiplex PCR. The sample carries approximately 200,000 clones, around 89% recorded once. The sequenced sample was peripheral blood. The source of these receptors is a woman under 40 with acute or convalescent COVID-19.

The genes are TRBV11-2 and TRBJ1-1; possible D gene TRBD1, 5 bases. V was pared by 5 bases and J by 4 bases, with 11 bases between. The CDR3 runs 13 residues. The germline V gene encodes CDR1 SGHAT and CDR2 FQNNGV. The CDR3 region is CASSQGYGTEAFF. DNA for the CDR3: TGTGCCAGCAGCCAGGGCTACGGCACTGAAGCTTTCTTT. The entire variable domain, with the rest obtained from reference TRBV11-2 and TRBJ1-1, is as follows: EAGVAQSPRYKIIEKRQSVAFWCNPISGHATLYWYQQILGQGPKLLIQFQNNGVVDDSQLPKDRFSAERLKGVDSTLKIQPAKLEDSAVYLCASSQGYGTEAFFGQGTRLTVV.

The chain couples TRBV6-5 to TRBJ1-6, with a possible D match to TRBD1 (5 bases). V was pared by 5 bases and J by 10 bases, with 15 bases between. The CDR3 spans 14 residues. CDR1 MNHEY and CDR2 SVGAGI come from the germline V gene. CDR3 residues: CASSPTVSVSPLHF. CDR3 DNA sequence: TGTGCCAGCAGTCCGACAGTATCAGTCTCACCCCTCCACTTT.

This chain joins TRBV11-3 and TRBJ2-5; D call uncertain. The V and J ends lost 8 bases and 1 base respectively, with 14 bases between them. Germline loops: CDR1 SGHNT, CDR2 YENEEA. The CDR3 length is 14 residues. The CDR3 DNA reads TGTGCCAGCCGAATTTCGGGTACCCAAGAGACCCAGTACTTC. Protein product: CASRISGTQETQYF.

V is TRBV30 and J is TRBJ2-7, with a tentative D call TRBD2 (6 bases). Germline V gene data show CDR1 as GTSNPN and CDR2 as SVGIG (reference sequence). Between the trimmed V and J ends, which lost 7 bases and 2 bases, there was a span of 9 bases. There are 11 residues in the CDR3. The CDR3 spells CAFRRAYEQYF. The CDR3 nucleotides read TGTGCCTTTAGGAGGGCCTACGAGCAGTACTTC.

The chain joins TRBV10-2 to TRBJ2-7, with 7 bases identical to TRBD2. This CDR3 spans 14 amino acids. Germline V gene sequence: CDR1 WSHSY, CDR2 SAAADI. The junction had 18 bases not matched to a gene; V was cut back by 8 bases and J by 11 bases. CDR3 coding DNA: TGCGCCAGCCTTCACCCCGGACTAGGCGAACGTGAGTACTTC. As protein: CASLHPGLGEREYF.

V usage is TRBV5-5 and J usage is TRBJ2-3; maybe TRBD1 (5 bases). The V end lost 4 bases, the J end lost 7 bases, and 10 bases lay between the germline ends. Germline V gene sequence: CDR1 SGHKS, CDR2 YYEKEE (reference sequence). The CDR3 length is 12 residues. The CDR3, as DNA: TGTGCCAGCAGCCCAGGGTCCTATACGCAGTATTTT. This encodes CASSPGSYTQYF.

This chain joins TRBV9 and TRBJ2-7; D is possibly TRBD2 (6 bases). This CDR3 contains 14 residues. The germline V gene has CDR1 SGDLS and CDR2 YYNGEE. V was shortened by 3 bases and J by 3 bases, with 13 bases between the two germline ends. The CDR3 sequence is CASSEGLTLYEQYF. The CDR3 nucleotides read TGTGCCAGCAGCGAGGGACTTACACTCTACGAGCAGTACTTC.

This clone was counted a few times. This rearrangement joins TRBV6-5 to TRBJ2-7, with D perhaps TRBD1 (6 bases). The V gene lost 7 bases and the J gene lost 5 bases, with 15 bases spanning the gap. This CDR3 region has 13 residues. The germline V gene encodes CDR1 MNHEY and CDR2 SVGAGI. The CDR3 is CASNREGWDEQYF. In nucleotides, the CDR3 is TGTGCCAGCAACAGGGAAGGTTGGGACGAGCAGTACTTC.

This clone was observed a handful of times. The CDR3 DNA follows: TGTGCCAGCAGTTTCAGGGGGTCACCCCTCCACTTT. This codes for CASSFRGSPLHF. The chain links TRBV27 to TRBJ1-6; 7 bases line up with TRBD1. Germline V CDR1 and CDR2: MNHEY, SMNVEV (reference sequence). After removal of 3 bases from V and 10 bases from J, the junction contained 0 bases not matched to a gene. This CDR3 comprises 12 residues.

The chain is built from TRBV7-2 and TRBJ2-7; D remains unclear. CDR3 length: 15 residues. The ends were cut back, 0 bases at V and 2 bases at J, with 11 bases in the middle. The V gene's germline CDR1 is SGHTA and CDR2 FQGNSA. CDR3 sequence reads: CASSLATTMPYEQYF. As DNA, the CDR3 is TGTGCCAGCAGCTTAGCTACGACAATGCCCTACGAGCAGTACTTC. Based on the CDR3 plus reference TRBV7-2 and TRBJ2-7, the full variable domain is GAGVSQSPSNKVTEKGKDVELRCDPISGHTALYWYRQSLGQGLEFLIYFQGNSAPDKSGLPSDRFSAERTGGSVSTLTIQRTQQEDSAVYLCASSLATTMPYEQYFGPGTRLTVT.

This clone was picked up one time. The chain combines TRBV10-2 with TRBJ2-1; 9 bases align to TRBD2. The germline CDR1 and CDR2 sequences are WSHSY and SAAADI. The CDR3 runs to 15 residues. The V and J ends lost 8 bases and 7 bases, in that order; junction bases with no gene match: 12. The CDR3 DNA is TGCGCCAGCGGCCAAATGGCGGGAGGGATTAATGAGCAGTTCTTC. It yields the protein CASGQMAGGINEQFF.

This clone was seen a handful of times. The V gene is TRBV9, the J gene TRBJ2-5; no definite D call. Trimming removed 0 bases from V and 5 bases from J, with 11 bases in between. The germline V gene encodes CDR1 SGDLS and CDR2 YYNGEE. This CDR3 comprises 14 residues. CDR3 in amino acids: CASSVDSWAETQYF. The CDR3 DNA is TGTGCCAGCAGCGTAGACAGCTGGGCGGAGACCCAGTACTTC.

The chain recombines TRBV11-2 with TRBJ1-1, with D unclear. Trimming took 5 bases from V and 11 from J, leaving 9 bases between them. The CDR3 covers 10 residues. Germline V CDR1 and CDR2: SGHAT, FQNNGV. The CDR3 reads CASSPRRAFF. For the CDR3, the DNA is TGTGCCAGCAGCCCACGCAGGGCTTTCTTT.

The chain carries TRBV2 and TRBJ2-1; 10 positions agree with TRBD2. V gave up 7 bases and J gave up 4 bases; unmatched junction bases: 1. This CDR3 comprises 13 residues. Germline V gives CDR1 SNHLY, CDR2 FYNNEI. This chain's CDR3 is CASTLAGYNEQFF. As DNA, the CDR3 is TGTGCCAGCACACTAGCGGGGTACAATGAGCAGTTCTTC.

The chain joins TRBV15 to TRBJ2-1; D possibly corresponds to TRBD2 (5 bases). Trimming took 0 bases from V and 6 from J, leaving 15 bases between them. Germline values: CDR1 LNHNV, CDR2 YYDKDF (reference sequence). The CDR3 contains 16 residues. CDR3: CATSRESGVIVNEQFF. CDR3 DNA: TGTGCCACCAGCAGAGAGAGCGGCGTCATCGTCAATGAGCAGTTCTTC.

V gene TRBV2 combines with J gene TRBJ1-5, with a possible D match to TRBD1 (6 bases). Trimming stripped 8 bases from V and 5 bases from J, with 10 bases between. The CDR3 consists of 12 residues. Germline CDR1 and CDR2: SNHLY and FYNNEI. The DNA for the CDR3 is TGTGCCAGCCGGGACACCCATCAGCCCCAGCATTTT. Amino acids: CASRDTHQPQHF.

The chain employs TRBV27 and TRBJ2-6; D remains unclear. The CDR3 consists of 17 residues. Trimming shortened V by 6 bases and J by 4 bases, and 19 bases separated the two germline ends. The germline CDR1 and CDR2 sequences are MNHEY and SMNVEV (reference sequence). Here the CDR3 reads CASSQDWRKRGANVLTF. CDR3 coding DNA: TGTGCCAGCAGCCAAGACTGGCGTAAAAGGGGGGCCAACGTCCTGACTTTC.

This rearrangement joins TRBV30 to TRBJ2-7; 7 bases map to TRBD2. Trimming removed 4 bases from V and 6 bases from J; junction bases left unmatched: 9. The germline V gene encodes CDR1 GTSNPN and CDR2 SVGIG (reference sequence). The CDR3 consists of 13 residues. CDR3 sequence: CAWTSGPYREQYF. As DNA, the CDR3 is TGTGCCTGGACTAGCGGCCCTTATCGCGAGCAGTACTTC.

CDR3 DNA sequence: TGTGCCAGCAGCCAACATACCGATCTCGCGGGAGTTTGGACCGGGGAGCTGTTTTTT. It is translated as CASSQHTDLAGVWTGELFF. This rearrangement joins TRBV14 to TRBJ2-2, with TRBD2 identical over 7 bases. Germline V CDR1 and CDR2: SGHDN, FVKESK. CDR3 length: 19 residues. V dropped 2 bases and J dropped 5; count of bases not matched to a gene: 17.

The rearrangement uses TRBV5-1 and TRBJ1-5; 10 bases map to TRBD1. Germline CDR1 reads SGHRS; CDR2 reads YFSETQ. The V segment lost 4 bases and the J segment 2 bases; nucleotides outside the gene matches: 3. This CDR3 region has 15 residues. This CDR3 is CASSPGQGGNQPQHF. The CDR3 DNA follows: TGCGCCAGCAGCCCCGGACAGGGGGGCAATCAGCCCCAGCATTTT. The whole variable domain, remainder taken from reference TRBV5-1 and TRBJ1-5, is KAGVTQTPRYLIKTRGQQVTLSCSPISGHRSVSWYQQTPGQGLQFLFEYFSETQRNKGNFPGRFSGRQFSNSRSEMNVSTLELGDSALYLCASSPGQGGNQPQHFGDGTRLSIL.

The chain couples TRBV5-1 to TRBJ2-7; 9 nucleotides align to TRBD1. This CDR3 has 16 amino acids. The trim removed 0 bases at V and 4 bases at J, leaving 8 bases unmatched. In germline, CDR1 is SGHRS, CDR2 YFSETQ. The CDR3 DNA reads TGCGCCAGCAGCTTGGGATCCGGGACAGGGACTTACGAGCAGTACTTC. It translates to CASSLGSGTGTYEQYF. The variable domain in full, completed from reference TRBV5-1 and TRBJ2-7, reads KAGVTQTPRYLIKTRGQQVTLSCSPISGHRSVSWYQQTPGQGLQFLFEYFSETQRNKGNFPGRFSGRQFSNSRSEMNVSTLELGDSALYLCASSLGSGTGTYEQYFGPGTRLTVT.

This clone was seen just once. CDR3 nucleotides: TGTGCCAGTAGTGAATCAGCCGGGGTCTCTGGAAACACCATATATTTT. It specifies CASSESAGVSGNTIYF. The gene calls are TRBV19 and TRBJ1-3; D uncertain. The ends were cut back, 5 bases at V and 0 bases at J, with 14 bases in the middle. The germline V gene encodes CDR1 LNHDA and CDR2 SQIVND (reference sequence). The CDR3 runs to 16 residues.

The chain links TRBV30 to TRBJ2-2; 13 bases match TRBD2. Unmatched junction bases numbered 5, after V lost 2 bases and J lost 5 bases. The germline V gene encodes CDR1 GTSNPN and CDR2 SVGIG (reference sequence). CDR3 length equals 16 residues. CDR3 sequence reads: CAWSRLAGGWTGELFF. Written as DNA, the CDR3 is TGTGCCTGGAGTAGACTAGCGGGAGGTTGGACCGGGGAGCTGTTTTTT.

J is TRBJ1-4 and V is TRBV19; D unclear. The CDR3 totals 13 residues. From germline, CDR1 is LNHDA and CDR2 SQIVND (reference sequence). Trimming removed 2 bases at V and 6 bases at J, with 7 bases between. This CDR3 reads CASSIRRDEKLFF. The CDR3 DNA is TGTGCCAGTAGTATAAGGCGGGATGAAAAACTGTTTTTT. Full variable domain (rest looked up from reference TRBV19 and TRBJ1-4): DGGITQSPKYLFRKEGQNVTLSCEQNLNHDAMYWYRQDPGQGLRLIYYSQIVNDFQKGDIAEGYSVSREKKESFPLTVTSAQKNPTAFYLCASSIRRDEKLFFGSGTQLSVL.

This clone has more than one count but fewer than ten. The chain has TRBV28 and TRBJ1-6, with a tentative D call TRBD1 (6 bases). V lost 3 bases and J lost 9, with 9 bases in between. There are 13 residues in the CDR3. CDR1 and CDR2 (germline): MDHEN, SYDVKM. The chain's CDR3 is CASSFTGRSPLHF. The CDR3 DNA sequence: TGTGCCAGCAGTTTTACAGGGCGTTCACCCCTCCACTTT.

The sample holds a few counts of this clone. V and J are TRBV6-6 and TRBJ1-4, with 7 positions matching TRBD1. CDR1 is MNHNY and CDR2 is SVGAGI in the germline V gene (reference sequence). With 4 bases clipped from V and 6 bases from J, the junction kept 8 bases outside the gene matches. The length of the CDR3 is 15 residues. The CDR3 here is CASSFMQGVDEKLFF. DNA of the CDR3: TGTGCCAGCAGTTTCATGCAGGGGGTAGATGAAAAACTGTTTTTT.

This clone came up once. The CDR3 loop is CAKIVARNEQFF. In DNA form, the CDR3 reads TGTGCCAAAATTGTAGCGCGGAATGAGCAGTTCTTC. This chain connects TRBV11-2 to TRBJ2-1; a possible D gene is TRBD2 (5 bases). The CDR3 totals 12 residues. The V and J ends lost 10 bases and 7 bases respectively, with 14 bases between them. Germline V gene data show CDR1 as SGHAT and CDR2 as FQNNGV.

This sequence joins TRBV12-2 and TRBJ2-6; the table gives TRBD1 as D, unverified against the DNA. TRBV12-2 represents a pseudogene. The CDR3 contains 20 residues. CDR3 loop: CASRALGVDRGFSGANVLTF. The CDR3 DNA is TGTGCAAGTCGCGCCCTCGGCGTTGACAGGGGATTTTCTGGGGCCAACGTCCTGACTTTC.

This chain uses TRBV5-1 with TRBJ2-5; 8 bases line up with TRBD2. Trimming took 6 bases from V and 5 from J; bases not matched to a gene: 15. CDR1 SGHRS and CDR2 YFSETQ come from the germline V gene. The length of the CDR3 is 16 residues. The DNA for the CDR3 is TGCGCCAGCAAGCCCCTAGGAGCGGGAGTTCTGGAGACCCAGTACTTC. This sequence encodes CASKPLGAGVLETQYF.

This chain joins TRBV28 and TRBJ2-1; D uncertain. CDR3 length: 12 residues. Germline V gene lookup returns CDR1 MDHEN and CDR2 SYDVKM. Trimming took 6 bases from V and 10 from J, leaving 13 bases between them. CDR3 amino acids: CASSTMIGEQFF. DNA for the CDR3: TGTGCCAGCAGCACTATGATAGGAGAGCAGTTCTTC.

The count of this clone is one. This sequence joins TRBV18 and TRBJ1-3, with unresolved D. Trimming pared 3 bases from V and 0 bases from J, leaving 9 bases between. CDR1 is KGHSH, CDR2 LQKENI, per germline. The CDR3 extends over 15 amino acids. The CDR3 region has the DNA TGTGCCAGCTCACCGGCTGGCCTCTCTGGAAACACCATATATTTT. This gives the protein CASSPAGLSGNTIYF.

The chain uses TRBV28 and TRBJ1-2; D is ambiguous. Trimming cost V 4 bases and J 2 bases, with 8 bases left between them. This CDR3 has 13 amino acids. Germline loops: CDR1 MDHEN, CDR2 SYDVKM. The CDR3 bases are TGTGCCAGCAGTTCCCCGGGGAACTATGGCTACACCTTC. It specifies CASSSPGNYGYTF.